Following are 6 T cell receptor beta chains from one sample sequenced in a study of blood T cell repertoires in COVID-19. Sequencing used immunoSEQ multiplex PCR; TCRdb keeps in-frame clones, though not all of them. The data show 190,000 or so clones, 80% to 90% seen once. The sequenced sample was peripheral blood. These receptors were obtained from a man aged 55 to 70 who had recovered from COVID-19.

The chain combines TRBV2 with TRBJ2-7; TRBD2 aligns across 12 bases. In germline, CDR1 is SNHLY, CDR2 FYNNEI. This CDR3 region has 16 residues. V trimming: 7 bases; J trimming: 3 bases; junction bases outside the gene matches: 10. DNA for the CDR3: TGTGCCAGCAAGTCTAGCGGGGGGGACCGGATCTACGAGCAGTACTTC. Translated: CASKSSGGDRIYEQYF.

This clone has only a few counts. The chain uses TRBV18 and TRBJ2-3; a possible D gene is TRBD1 (5 bases). Trimming removed 6 bases from V and 0 bases from J, with 16 bases in between. The CDR3 contains 16 residues. The germline V gene has CDR1 KGHSH and CDR2 LQKENI. The CDR3 bases are TGTGCCAGCTCTCCCAAGTTGGCAGGGAGCACAGATACGCAGTATTTT. Its translation: CASSPKLAGSTDTQYF. The variable domain in full, with the rest retrieved from reference TRBV18 and TRBJ2-3, is NAGVMQNPRHLVRRRGQEARLRCSPMKGHSHVYWYRQLPEEGLKFMVYLQKENIIDESGMPKERFSAEFPKEGPSILRIQQVVRGDSAAYFCASSPKLAGSTDTQYFGPGTRLTVL.

V gene TRBV6-2 or TRBV6-3 combines with J gene TRBJ2-7; the D gene is possibly TRBD1 (5 bases). CDR3 length: 16 amino acids. V lost 2 bases and J 3 bases, leaving 17 bases between the germline ends. Germline V gives CDR1 MNHEY, CDR2 SVGEGT. In DNA, the CDR3 is TGTGCCAGCAGTTACCCATCACAACTTAGGGGCTACGAGCAGTACTTC. Residues: CASSYPSQLRGYEQYF.

This rearrangement joins TRBV12-5 to TRBJ1-1; 11 positions agree with TRBD1. The V and J ends lost 5 bases and 0 bases, in that order; junction bases with no gene match: 8. CDR1 is LGHNT, CDR2 FRNRAP, per germline. The CDR3 runs to 17 residues. CDR3 in DNA: TGTGCTAGTGGTCTGGACAGGGGGCCCGTCATGAACACTGAAGCTTTCTTT. It encodes CASGLDRGPVMNTEAFF. Combining the CDR3 with reference TRBV12-5 and TRBJ1-1 gives the whole variable domain DARVTQTPRHKVTEMGQEVTMRCQPILGHNTVFWYRQTMMQGLELLAYFRNRAPLDDSGMPKDRFSAEMPDATLATLKIQPSEPRDSAVYFCASGLDRGPVMNTEAFFGQGTRLTVV.

The genes are TRBV4-2 and TRBJ2-1; 8 bases line up with TRBD2. CDR1 and CDR2 (germline): LGHNA, YNFKEQ. CDR3 length: 15 amino acids. The V and J ends lost 4 bases and 2 bases, in that order; junction bases with no gene match: 4. CDR3 residues: CASSPIAGTYNEQFF. Here the CDR3 DNA reads TGTGCCAGCAGCCCAATAGCGGGGACCTACAATGAGCAGTTCTTC.

The chain carries TRBV30 and TRBJ1-2; no firm D call. The CDR3 spans 12 residues. Trimming stripped 3 bases from V and 7 bases from J, with 12 bases between. Germline CDR1 is GTSNPN and CDR2 is SVGIG (reference sequence). CDR3 in amino acids: CAWSSRVGGYTF. In nucleotides, the CDR3 is TGTGCCTGGAGCTCCCGGGTCGGTGGCTACACCTTC.